One sample yielded the 2 T cell receptor beta chains listed below, sequenced in a study of cytomegalovirus exposure and HLA in healthy donors. Vbeta (60) and Jbeta (13) primers were used in the PCR. Some clones are missing from TCRdb's copy, which holds only in-frame ones; the method was immunoSEQ multiplex PCR. The sample comprises under 50,000 clones, around 90% of which are singletons, and 8% rests with the top ten. What was sequenced was PBMCs. These TCRs come from a woman in her forties in good health and CMV-seropositive.

This rearrangement joins TRBV29-1 to TRBJ2-5, with D possibly TRBD1 on 6 matching bases. The CDR3 loop spans 13 amino acids. Germline CDR1 is SQVTM and CDR2 is ANQGSEA. The V and J ends lost 8 bases and 2 bases respectively, with 15 bases between them. Here the CDR3 DNA reads TGCAGCACAGAGCCCACAGGGCAAGAGACCCAGTACTTC. This encodes CSTEPTGQETQYF.

The V gene is TRBV11-2, the J gene TRBJ2-1; D is uncertain. The CDR3 extends over 15 amino acids. Germline CDR1 and CDR2: SGHAT and FQNNGV. V was shortened by 6 bases and J by 2 bases, with 14 bases between the two germline ends. The CDR3 DNA is TGTGCCAGCAGGATAAACAGTGTGCCCTACAATGAGCAGTTCTTC. Protein product: CASRINSVPYNEQFF. The full variable domain, with the rest looked up from reference TRBV11-2 and TRBJ2-1, is EAGVAQSPRYKIIEKRQSVAFWCNPISGHATLYWYQQILGQGPKLLIQFQNNGVVDDSQLPKDRFSAERLKGVDSTLKIQPAKLEDSAVYLCASRINSVPYNEQFFGPGTRLTVL.